This is a list of T cell receptor beta chains from one sample in a study of cytomegalovirus exposure and HLA in healthy donors. The table came from immunoSEQ multiplex PCR; TCRdb's copy has only in-frame clones and leaves some out. Of about 130,000 clones in the sample, 70% to 80% were seen once. Sequenced sample: PBMCs. These receptors were taken from a man aged 25-40 years in good health and CMV-seronegative. Both conserved end residues are part of each CDR3.

j_call: TRBJ1-4; v_call: TRBV6-6; cdr3_aa: CASRTGTGNEKLFF
j_call: TRBJ1-2; v_call: TRBV5-1; cdr3_aa: CASSSQENYGYTF
j_call: TRBJ2-1; v_call: TRBV30; cdr3_aa: CAWGGMGGRRNEQFF
j_call: TRBJ1-2; v_call: TRBV7-9; cdr3_aa: CASSLAGTYGYTF
j_call: TRBJ1-2; v_call: TRBV5-4; cdr3_aa: CASSFNEDGGYYGYTF
j_call: TRBJ2-3; v_call: TRBV10-3; cdr3_aa: CAISDRTSGAIYTQYF
j_call: TRBJ2-2; v_call: TRBV5-1; cdr3_aa: CASKSPGTSENTGELFF
j_call: TRBJ2-3; v_call: TRBV9; cdr3_aa: CASSVSSTDTQYF
j_call: TRBJ2-7; v_call: TRBV19; cdr3_aa: CASSRTSGRAGYYEQYF
j_call: TRBJ2-3; v_call: TRBV9; cdr3_aa: CASSSGERGDTQYF
j_call: TRBJ2-1; v_call: TRBV7-8; cdr3_aa: CASTRTTSGTGLGEQFF
j_call: TRBJ1-1; v_call: TRBV5-4; cdr3_aa: CASSLPAGGGNTEAFF
j_call: TRBJ2-5; v_call: TRBV7-3; cdr3_aa: CASSRTGGGETQYF
j_call: TRBJ2-7; v_call: TRBV5-6; cdr3_aa: CASSWGTSGIYEQYF
j_call: TRBJ1-6; v_call: TRBV28; cdr3_aa: CASRRTGGGYNSPLHF
j_call: TRBJ2-7; v_call: TRBV10-3; cdr3_aa: CAGKDREPGEQYF
j_call: TRBJ2-3; v_call: TRBV18; cdr3_aa: CASSPGLAEADTQYF
j_call: TRBJ2-5; v_call: TRBV7-2; cdr3_aa: CASSLLQGIGETQYF
j_call: TRBJ2-2; v_call: TRBV6-5; cdr3_aa: CASRYSGRAAGELFF
j_call: TRBJ1-2; v_call: TRBV28; cdr3_aa: CASCEQYSNYGYTF
j_call: TRBJ2-3; v_call: TRBV30; cdr3_aa: CAWSPGLAGSTDTQYF
j_call: TRBJ2-7; v_call: TRBV11-3; cdr3_aa: CASSLAQGYEQYF
j_call: TRBJ1-1; v_call: TRBV29-1; cdr3_aa: CSVTQSLNTEAFF
j_call: TRBJ1-1; v_call: TRBV5-1; cdr3_aa: CASSLTGYTEAFF
j_call: TRBJ2-6; v_call: TRBV27; cdr3_aa: CASSSADGYSGANVLTF
j_call: TRBJ1-2; v_call: TRBV4-3; cdr3_aa: CASSQDIEFYGYTF
j_call: TRBJ2-1; v_call: TRBV19; cdr3_aa: CASSIGLELVSYNEQFF
j_call: TRBJ2-7; v_call: TRBV5-1; cdr3_aa: CASSLEGGLAGASYEQYF
j_call: TRBJ1-3; v_call: TRBV7-9; cdr3_aa: CASSPPGAGNTIYF
j_call: TRBJ2-7; v_call: TRBV30; cdr3_aa: CAWTGGLYEQYF
j_call: TRBJ1-1; v_call: TRBV6-5; cdr3_aa: CASSYSGGRTEAFF
j_call: TRBJ2-3; v_call: TRBV18; cdr3_aa: CASSPKGRGRSDTQYF
j_call: TRBJ1-3; v_call: TRBV6-1; cdr3_aa: CASSEALRGAGGNTIYF